This TCR beta chain was captured in a study of human T cells and chemical hapten exposure. Study-level information: Patients, mostly women, had alopecia areata, alopecia totalis or alopecia universalis.

This sample's treatment: therapeutic diphenylcyclopropenone sensitization with weekly scalp DPC. Trimming cost V 6 bases and J 2 bases; bases outside gene matches: 9. This CDR3 comprises 15 residues. Germline V CDR1 and CDR2: MNHNS, SASEGT. General study findings and limits: DPC sensitization left the count of TCRs above 1 in 1000 unchanged. Patch test score was positively correlated with the counts of PT1 expanded TCRs.

A note on this clonotype: Its antigen is not known.

Individual cDNA molecules (in the library) carried attached unique molecular identifiers. Via MiXCR, TCRdb re-called the reads, giving one row per CDR3 protein. The repertoire holds thousands of distinct CDR3 sequences, about half seen once, with 3% to 4.5% in the top ten. V is TRBV6-1 and J is TRBJ2-7, with TRBD1 matching 8 bases. This clonotype originated in an adult with alopecia areata. Some clones in this sample may be carry-over from other donors' samples. This table probably holds off-target reads from a library built for another chain. The starting material was whole blood, obtained before DPC sensitization or 2, 6, or about 24 weeks after (not recorded which). CDR3 protein: CASRGTLDRAYEQYF. The CDR3, as DNA: TGTGCCAGCAGGGGAACCCTGGACAGGGCCTACGAGCAGTACTTC.